Listed below are T cell receptor beta chains from one sample, sequenced in a study of blood T cell repertoires in COVID-19. Profiled with immunoSEQ multiplex PCR; TCRdb holds only in-frame clones, not every one. The table includes 75,000 to 90,000 clones, 80% detected once. Sample: peripheral blood. The receptor set was obtained from a woman in her thirties or forties with active or convalescent COVID-19. The CDR3 runs from the conserved cysteine through the conserved F or W. The order of the fields is clone size, J gene, D gene, V gene, CDR3 protein, CDR3 DNA. D genes are given only for firm matches. A row's size may be missing; if present it is once, few, many or a size class.

- | TRBJ1-1 | - | TRBV6-6 | CASSGRGTEAFF | TGTGCCAGCAGTGGGCGGGGCACTGAAGCTTTCTTT
- | TRBJ1-1 | - | TRBV7-2 | CASSSGLLNTEAFF | TGTGCCAGCAGTTCGGGACTTTTGAACACTGAAGCTTTCTTT
- | TRBJ2-1 | - | TRBV3-1/TRBV3-2 | CASSQDYLGDEQFF | TGTGCCAGCAGCCAAGATTACCTAGGAGATGAGCAGTTCTTC
- | TRBJ2-7 | TRBD1 | TRBV9 | CASSKRTGEEQYF | TGTGCCAGCAGCAAACGGACAGGGGAAGAGCAGTACTTC
- | TRBJ2-2 | - | TRBV12-3/TRBV12-4 | CASSFFGGELFF | TGTGCCAGCAGTTTTTTCGGGGGGGAGCTGTTTTTT
- | TRBJ2-3 | - | TRBV7-2 | CASSFPDTQYF | TGTGCCAGCAGCTTTCCTGATACGCAGTATTTT
- | TRBJ1-3 | - | TRBV6-5 | CASLPNSGSGNTIYF | TGTGCCAGCCTCCCCAACAGCGGCTCTGGAAACACCATATATTTT
once | TRBJ2-5 | - | TRBV11-1 | CASSLGTGSQETQYF | TGTGCCAGCAGCTTAGGAACAGGGTCGCAAGAGACCCAGTACTTC
- | TRBJ1-1 | TRBD1 | TRBV6-5 | CASRAGQTMNTEAFF | TGTGCCAGCAGGGCGGGACAGACAATGAACACTGAAGCTTTCTTT
- | TRBJ2-7 | - | TRBV19 | CASSIQGPNYEQYF | TGTGCCAGTAGTATCCAGGGGCCGAATTACGAGCAGTACTTC
few | TRBJ1-5 | - | TRBV7-2 | CASSLGQDQPQHF | TGTGCCAGCAGCTTAGGGCAGGATCAGCCCCAGCATTTT
- | TRBJ2-5 | - | TRBV11-3 | CASSLRQARQETQYF | TGTGCCAGCAGCCTGAGACAGGCCCGCCAAGAGACCCAGTACTTC
- | TRBJ1-2 | TRBD1 | TRBV5-1 | CASSSPNRGQGYGYTF | TGCGCCAGCAGCTCCCCGAACAGGGGGCAAGGGTATGGCTACACCTTC
- | TRBJ1-1 | - | TRBV7-9 | CASSLTSSGNTEAFF | TGTGCCAGCAGCTTAACCTCATCGGGGAACACTGAAGCTTTCTTT
- | TRBJ1-2 | TRBD1 | TRBV4-3 | CASSHLLTGGDGYTF | TGCGCCAGCAGCCACCTTTTGACAGGGGGCGACGGCTACACCTTC
medium-sized | TRBJ2-7 | TRBD1 | TRBV6-6 | CASSYGQGEESYEQYF | TGTGCCAGCAGTTACGGACAGGGCGAGGAGTCCTACGAGCAGTACTTC
- | TRBJ2-2 | - | TRBV29-1 | CSVEDPRGSNPNTGELFF | TGCAGCGTTGAAGACCCAAGGGGCTCAAACCCGAACACCGGGGAGCTGTTTTTT
- | TRBJ2-6 | - | TRBV6-2/TRBV6-3 | CASSRAIGEANVLTF | TGTGCCAGCAGCCGTGCGATAGGGGAGGCCAACGTCCTGACTTTC
- | TRBJ1-6 | - | TRBV27 | CASSLSAGSSPLHF | TGTGCCAGCAGTTTATCAGCGGGGAGTTCACCCCTCCACTTT
once | TRBJ1-1 | - | TRBV29-1 | CSVYKISTEAFF | TGCAGCGTGTATAAGATTAGTACTGAAGCTTTCTTT
- | TRBJ2-1 | TRBD2 | TRBV6-4 | CASSDSLGGLAGFPVVNEQFF | TGTGCCAGCAGTGACTCATTGGGGGGACTAGCAGGGTTTCCCGTGGTCAATGAGCAGTTCTTC
- | TRBJ1-6 | - | TRBV6-6 | CASSYSRDTYSPLHF | TGTGCCAGCAGTTACTCCCGGGACACCTATTCACCCCTCCACTTT
- | TRBJ1-5 | TRBD1 | TRBV28 | CASSQGTGADIQPQHF | TGTGCCAGCAGTCAAGGGACAGGGGCCGATATTCAGCCCCAGCATTTT
- | TRBJ2-1 | - | TRBV7-2 | CASSGRGGPDNEQFF | TGTGCCAGCAGCGGTAGGGGGGGCCCAGACAATGAGCAGTTCTTC
once | TRBJ1-2 | TRBD1 | TRBV6-5 | CASRLEQGSYGYTF | TGTGCCAGCAGGCTAGAACAGGGGAGCTATGGCTACACCTTC
- | TRBJ1-3 | TRBD1 | TRBV10-1 | CASSGPTGETRNTIYF | TGCGCCAGCAGTGGCCCGACAGGGGAGACCCGAAACACCATATATTTT
- | TRBJ1-1 | TRBD1 | TRBV2 | CASRELTGTNTEAFF | TGTGCCAGCAGGGAACTGACAGGGACGAACACTGAAGCTTTCTTT
- | TRBJ2-1 | - | TRBV7-8 | CASSPRLGSYNEQFF | TGTGCCAGCAGCCCGAGGTTGGGCTCCTACAATGAGCAGTTCTTC
- | TRBJ2-3 | - | TRBV6-6 | CASAGAGVADTQYF | TGTGCCAGCGCGGGGGCGGGAGTCGCAGATACGCAGTATTTT
- | TRBJ1-2 | - | TRBV12-3/TRBV12-4 | CASSQGSIGYTF | TGTGCCAGCAGTCAGGGATCGATTGGCTACACCTTC
- | TRBJ1-6 | - | TRBV18 | CASWEGSGNSPLHF | TGTGCCAGCTGGGAGGGATCGGGGAATTCACCCCTCCACTTT
- | TRBJ1-1 | - | TRBV12-3/TRBV12-4 | CASKKTVEAFF | TGTGCCAGCAAGAAGACAGTTGAAGCTTTCTTT
- | TRBJ1-1 | - | TRBV9 | CASSATGLNTEAFF | TGTGCCAGCAGCGCAACAGGGCTGAACACTGAAGCTTTCTTT
- | TRBJ2-3 | - | TRBV29-1 | CSVVKAASPDTQYF | TGCAGCGTTGTAAAAGCGGCTTCCCCCGATACGCAGTATTTT
- | TRBJ1-6 | TRBD1 | TRBV18 | CASSLNRPGQGIGSPLHF | TGTGCCAGCTCACTCAACAGGCCGGGACAGGGGATCGGTTCACCCCTCCACTTT
- | TRBJ2-5 | TRBD1 | TRBV5-4 | CASSTIGETGRETQYF | TGTGCCAGCAGTACAATCGGGGAGACAGGGAGAGAGACCCAGTACTTC
- | TRBJ2-1 | - | TRBV27 | CASTPDYSYNEQFF | TGTGCCAGCACCCCGGACTACTCCTACAATGAGCAGTTCTTC
- | TRBJ2-4 | - | TRBV6-5 | CASSSLAKNIQYF | TGTGCCAGCTCCTCCTTAGCCAAAAACATTCAGTACTTC
- | TRBJ2-5 | - | TRBV5-6 | CASSFSGLIQETQYF | TGTGCCAGCAGCTTCTCGGGACTGATCCAAGAGACCCAGTACTTC
- | TRBJ2-7 | TRBD1 | TRBV11-1 | CASSSDRGVVEQYF | TGTGCCAGCAGCTCGGACAGGGGAGTGGTCGAGCAGTACTTC
- | TRBJ2-7 | TRBD2 | TRBV24-1 | CATSDAGTNSYEQYF | TGTGCCACCAGTGATGCAGGGACTAACTCCTACGAGCAGTACTTC
- | TRBJ2-3 | - | TRBV5-1 | CASSAWGGEADTQYF | TGCGCCAGCAGTGCGTGGGGGGGCGAGGCAGATACGCAGTATTTT
- | TRBJ1-5 | - | TRBV4-1 | CASSGGQWDQPQHF | TGCGCCAGCAGCGGAGGACAGTGGGATCAGCCCCAGCATTTT
- | TRBJ1-2 | TRBD1 | TRBV2 | CASTEGQGANYGYTF | TGTGCCAGCACCGAGGGACAGGGGGCGAACTATGGCTACACCTTC
- | TRBJ2-7 | TRBD1 | TRBV27 | CASRRQGARLEQYF | TGTGCCAGCAGAAGACAGGGGGCGCGTCTCGAGCAGTACTTC
- | TRBJ1-5 | - | TRBV27 | CASSLTGNNQPQHF | TGTGCCAGCAGTTTGACGGGAAACAATCAGCCCCAGCATTTT